The 10 T cell receptor beta chains below come from one sample, sequenced in a study of blood T cells in healthy people across ages. Together with a sample-barcoded 5' primer, a J-beta primer mix was included in a second PCR lasting about 6 to 11 cycles. From the 5' RACE reads, TCRdb called clonotypes with MiXCR, one entry per CDR3 protein. The sample carries hundreds of thousands of distinct CDR3 sequences, less than 25% recorded once. These sequences were also reported in another study, on T cells of mothers and their children.

Input material: blood. The receptors here all came from a boy between 10 and 17 years old in good health.

The chain joins TRBV28 to TRBJ1-5; D is undetermined. Trimming removed 5 bases at V and 7 bases at J, with 15 bases between. The CDR3 has 14 residues. Per germline, CDR1 MDHEN and CDR2 SYDVKM. CDR3 nucleotides: TGTGCCAGCAGTCCCACCTTTGATGGACAGCCCCAGCATTTT. Amino acids: CASSPTFDGQPQHF. Together with reference TRBV28 and TRBJ1-5, the CDR3 gives the full variable domain: DVKVTQSSRYLVKRTGEKVFLECVQDMDHENMFWYRQDPGLGLRLIYFSYDVKMKEKGDIPEGYSVSREKKERFSLILESASTNQTSMYLCASSPTFDGQPQHFGDGTRLSIL.

The V gene is TRBV9, the J gene TRBJ1-3; no clear D. The CDR3 has 16 amino acids. The V and J ends lost 0 bases and 0 bases respectively, with 10 bases between them. CDR1 SGDLS and CDR2 YYNGEE come from the germline V gene. Here the CDR3 DNA reads TGTGCCAGCAGCGTAGGCGGGGATCACTCTGGAAACACCATATATTTT. This encodes CASSVGGDHSGNTIYF.

This clonotype was seen only a few times. The V call is TRBV20-1, the J call TRBJ1-2, with no clear D. The CDR3 runs 12 residues. Germline-derived CDR1 and CDR2 are DFQATT and SNEGSKA (reference sequence). Deletions cut 8 bases from V and 6 bases from J, with 16 bases between. DNA of the CDR3: TGCAGTCCCCGGCGGGCAGCCAATGGCTACACCTTC. Translated: CSPRRAANGYTF.

This clonotype showed up just a few times. The J gene is TRBJ2-7, the V gene TRBV27; the match to TRBD2 covers 10 bases. Germline loops: CDR1 MNHEY, CDR2 SMNVEV (reference sequence). V shed 5 bases and J 1 base; nucleotides not matched to a gene: 11. The CDR3 is made up of 17 amino acids. CDR3 in amino acids: CASSHLIGTSVSYEQYF. The CDR3 DNA sequence: TGTGCCAGCAGTCACCTCATAGGGACTAGCGTATCCTACGAGCAGTACTTC.

The chain uses TRBV28 and TRBJ2-7, with D possibly matching TRBD1 (5 bases). Looked up from germline, CDR1 is MDHEN and CDR2 is SYDVKM. The CDR3 extends over 13 amino acids. Trimming removed 10 bases from V and 6 bases from J, with 19 bases in between. This chain's CDR3 is CAIQDIRSLEQYF. The CDR3 nucleotides are TGTGCCATCCAGGACATTCGCTCTCTCGAGCAGTACTTC.

This clonotype was seen only a few times. The chain has TRBV27 and TRBJ2-3; no definite D call. Trimming took off 5 bases at V and 4 bases at J, with 13 bases between the two ends. Per germline, CDR1 MNHEY and CDR2 SMNVEV (reference sequence). The length of the CDR3 is 14 residues. The CDR3 DNA is TGTGCCAGCAGTCTCTCCCCGTTGGCAGATACGCAGTATTTT. It codes for CASSLSPLADTQYF.

The chain recombines TRBV20-1 with TRBJ1-2; 8 nucleotides agree with TRBD1. This CDR3 spans 15 amino acids. The germline gives CDR1 DFQATT, CDR2 SNEGSKA (reference sequence). V dropped 5 bases and J dropped 3; count of bases not matched to a gene: 11. CDR3 nucleotides: TGCAGTGCTTACCCTCCAACAGGGGGGGACTATGGCTACACCTTC. Encoded protein: CSAYPPTGGDYGYTF.

The V gene is TRBV4-2, the J gene TRBJ2-7; tentative D call: TRBD1 (5 bases). The V and J ends lost 1 base and 5 bases respectively, with 12 bases between them. Germline values: CDR1 LGHNA, CDR2 YNFKEQ. This CDR3 is built from 14 residues. The CDR3 loop reads CASSQVVQGHEQYF. The DNA for the CDR3 is TGTGCCAGCAGCCAAGTGGTTCAGGGCCACGAGCAGTACTTC.

The rearrangement uses TRBV6-6 and TRBJ2-7; 7 bases agree with TRBD1. Per the germline V gene, CDR1 is MNHNY and CDR2 is SVGAGI (reference sequence). This CDR3 has 15 amino acids. V shed 7 bases and J 3 bases; nucleotides not matched to a gene: 12. The CDR3 here is CASIRRFQGDYEQYF. DNA for the CDR3: TGTGCCAGCATCCGGCGGTTTCAGGGGGACTACGAGCAGTACTTC.

This chain connects TRBV20-1 to TRBJ1-2; 9 nucleotides line up with TRBD1. The CDR3 has 13 amino acids. Germline V CDR1 and CDR2: DFQATT, SNEGSKA (reference sequence). The V segment lost 5 bases and the J segment 1 base; nucleotides outside the gene matches: 2. CDR3 protein: CSAGQGINYGYTF. CDR3 sequence (DNA): TGCAGTGCTGGACAGGGGATTAACTATGGCTACACCTTC.